This T cell receptor (beta chain) was identified during a study of CD8 T cells in ankylosing spondylitis. Study results and limitations: Disease-linked clones had a CD8+ phenotype and relatively low frequency in peripheral blood. Ankylosing spondylitis blood appeared to carry a characteristic TCR beta motif of roughly 8 highly homologous variants.

TCRdb re-called the 5' RACE reads through MiXCR, storing one row per CDR3 protein. This sample yields some 700,000 distinct CDR3 sequences, of which around 19% are seen a single time; roughly a fifth belongs to the top ten. Points on this clonotype: The target antigen is unknown.

Germline values: CDR1 LGHNA, CDR2 YSLEER. Losses at the gene ends were 4 bases for V and 2 bases for J; bases not matched to a gene: 6. This CDR3 contains 15 residues. Sample: blood, either unsorted or a sorted T cell fraction (not recorded which). The TCR was taken from a male donor with ankylosing spondylitis. This rearrangement joins TRBV4-3 to TRBJ2-7; the match to TRBD2 covers 9 bases. For the CDR3, the DNA is TGCGCCAGCAGCCGAATACTAGCGGGTACCTACGAGCAGTACTTC. Its protein product is CASSRILAGTYEQYF.